One T cell receptor (beta chain) is described in this entry. Its antigen is currently unknown. Produced via immunoSEQ multiplex PCR; TCRdb's table is partial and in-frame only. The table shows around 50,000 clones, with roughly 86% occurring only once. From germline, CDR1 is SGHRS and CDR2 YFSETQ. Trimming stripped 4 bases from V and 9 bases from J, with 17 bases between. The CDR3 sequence is 14 residues long. The sample is drawn from a study of T cells in localized non-small cell lung cancer. Study results and caveats: Sequence data derive from only one tumor region, so heterogeneity remains possible. Elevated circulating T cell density in blood was associated with longer overall survival. Uninvolved adjacent lung had more T cell clonality than any other tissue, topping tumor. A median of 57 of the top 100 tumor clones appeared in adjacent lung, which was paired and uninvolved.

This sequence joins TRBV5-1 and TRBJ2-1; D is perhaps TRBD1 (6 bases). This specimen was PBMCs, taken before any cancer treatment. The sequence was collected from a man aged 35 to 70 with stage II lung adenocarcinoma. The chain's CDR3 is CASSSTGTDGEQFF. Written as DNA, the CDR3 is TGCGCCAGCAGCAGCACAGGGACGGACGGTGAGCAGTTCTTC.